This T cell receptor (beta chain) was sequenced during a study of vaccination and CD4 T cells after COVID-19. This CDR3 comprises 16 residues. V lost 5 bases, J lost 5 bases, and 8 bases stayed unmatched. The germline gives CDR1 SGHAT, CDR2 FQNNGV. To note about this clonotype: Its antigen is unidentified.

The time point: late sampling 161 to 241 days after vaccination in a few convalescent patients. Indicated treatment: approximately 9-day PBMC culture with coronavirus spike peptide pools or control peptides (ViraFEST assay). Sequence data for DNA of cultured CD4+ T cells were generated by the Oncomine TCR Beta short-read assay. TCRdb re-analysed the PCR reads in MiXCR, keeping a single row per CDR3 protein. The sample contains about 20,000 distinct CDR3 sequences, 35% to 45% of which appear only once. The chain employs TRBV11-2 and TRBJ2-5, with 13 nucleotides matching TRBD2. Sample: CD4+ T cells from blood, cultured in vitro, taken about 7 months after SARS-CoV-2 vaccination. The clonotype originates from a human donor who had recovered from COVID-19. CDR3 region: CASSRTSGSSSETQYF. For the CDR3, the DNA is TGTGCCAGCAGCCGGACTAGCGGGAGCTCCTCGGAGACCCAGTACTTC.